This T cell receptor (beta chain) was recorded in a study of blood T cells in healthy people across ages. This clonotype has just a few counts. A second PCR, run for roughly 7 to 12 cycles, used a sample-barcoded 5' primer plus a J-beta primer mix. TCRdb passed the 5' RACE reads through MiXCR, listing each CDR3 protein once. Counted here are over a million distinct CDR3 sequences, 35% to 55% occurring once; the ten biggest clones make up 15% to 20%. The CDR3 loop spans 13 amino acids. Germline-derived CDR1 and CDR2 are SNHLY and FYNNEI. V lost 10 bases to trimming and J lost 7 bases; unmatched junction nucleotides: 9.

The chain is built from TRBV2 and TRBJ2-4; 8 nucleotides agree with TRBD1. The TCR sequence derives from a woman aged 55-70 years in good health. Sequenced material: blood. The CDR3 reads CATAGGARNIQYF. CDR3 nucleotides: TGTGCCACCGCAGGGGGCGCCCGGAACATTCAGTACTTC.